A selection of T cell receptor beta chains follows, all from one sample in a study of shared clonotypes between healthy human individuals. TCRdb keeps only in-frame clones here, not all; method: immunoSEQ multiplex PCR. This table has about 680,000 clones, about 90% appearing once. Sequenced: naive CD8+ T cells sorted from blood. The receptors here all came from a man between 25 and 39 years old in good health. Each CDR3 is given with its conserved first and last residue. Each record gives: clone size, D gene, V gene, J gene, CDR3 protein, CDR3 DNA. The D gene is left open where the match is weak. Rows may omit the clone size; those that give it use once, few, many or a size class.

>NA|TRBD1|TRBV10-1|TRBJ2-1
CASSRDRGQNEQFF
TGCGCCAGCAGTCGGGACAGGGGGCAGAATGAGCAGTTCTTC
>NA|TRBD1|TRBV7-9|TRBJ1-6
CASSPPGGYNSPLHF
TGTGCCAGCAGCCCCCCAGGGGGCTATAATTCACCCCTCCACTTT
>NA|TRBD2|TRBV14|TRBJ2-1
CASSPSLAGPAAEQFF
TGTGCCAGCAGCCCTTCACTAGCGGGACCTGCGGCTGAGCAGTTCTTC
>once|TRBD1|TRBV14|TRBJ2-1
CASSPGPGQGSYNEQFF
TGTGCCAGCAGCCCAGGACCGGGACAGGGTTCCTACAATGAGCAGTTCTTC
>NA|NA|TRBV5-1|TRBJ2-1
CASSLVVNEQFF
TGCGCCAGCAGCTTGGTTGTAAATGAGCAGTTCTTC
>once|NA|TRBV19|TRBJ1-4
CASSIGFNEKLFF
TGTGCCAGTAGTATCGGCTTTAATGAAAAACTGTTTTTT
>NA|NA|TRBV18|TRBJ2-7
CASSPGFPYEQYF
TGTGCCAGCTCACCAGGGTTCCCCTACGAGCAGTACTTC
>NA|NA|TRBV7-9|TRBJ2-1
CASNQPQDYNEQFF
TGTGCCAGCAACCAACCACAGGACTACAATGAGCAGTTCTTC
>NA|NA|TRBV27|TRBJ2-2
CASRTGSTGELFF
TGTGCCAGCAGAACAGGGAGTACCGGGGAGCTGTTTTTT
>NA|NA|TRBV30|TRBJ2-7
CAWRVDSYEQYF
TGTGCCTGGAGGGTCGACTCCTACGAGCAGTACTTC
>few|NA|TRBV4-1|TRBJ1-4
CASSQDRQALPGLFF
TGCGCCAGCAGCCAGGATCGACAGGCCCTACCGGGACTGTTTTTT
>NA|TRBD2|TRBV13|TRBJ2-1
CASSPEREGTNEQFF
TGTGCCAGCAGCCCAGAGCGGGAGGGCACCAATGAGCAGTTCTTC
>NA|TRBD1|TRBV6-4|TRBJ2-1
CASSSRPGQGFNEQFF
TGTGCCAGCAGCTCACGTCCGGGACAGGGCTTCAATGAGCAGTTCTTC
>NA|NA|TRBV4-1|TRBJ1-2
CASSQDQGHGYTF
TGCGCCAGCAGCCAAGACCAGGGTCACGGCTACACCTTC
>NA|TRBD1|TRBV2|TRBJ1-2
CASSEGDRNGYTF
TGTGCCAGCAGTGAAGGGGACAGAAATGGCTACACCTTC
>NA|NA|TRBV27|TRBJ1-5
CASSTPTGNQPQHF
TGTGCCAGCAGTACCCCGACAGGCAATCAGCCCCAGCATTTT
>NA|NA|TRBV7-7|TRBJ2-1
CASTSGPNNEQFF
TGTGCCAGCACCTCGGGACCAAACAATGAGCAGTTCTTC
>NA|NA|TRBV19|TRBJ2-7
CASSIVGGYEQYF
TGTGCCAGTAGTATAGTCGGAGGGTACGAGCAGTACTTC
>NA|NA|TRBV9|TRBJ2-2
CASSVEFGPNTGELFF
TGTGCCAGCAGCGTAGAATTCGGGCCGAACACCGGGGAGCTGTTTTTT
>NA|TRBD2|TRBV18|TRBJ2-5
CASSPPASGSLMAQYF
TGTGCCAGCTCACCACCGGCTAGCGGGAGTTTAATGGCCCAGTACTTC
>NA|NA|TRBV27|TRBJ2-1
CASSLILGGAEQFF
TGTGCCAGCAGTTTAATCCTAGGAGGGGCTGAGCAGTTCTTC
>few|TRBD2|TRBV27|TRBJ2-7
CASSSGLAHYEQYF
TGTGCCAGCAGTTCGGGACTAGCGCACTACGAGCAGTACTTC
>NA|NA|TRBV11-2|TRBJ2-1
CASSSGPRISSYNEQFF
TGTGCCAGCAGCTCCGGCCCCCGTATCAGCTCCTACAATGAGCAGTTCTTC
>many|NA|TRBV27|TRBJ2-5
CASSLLGGSETQYF
TGTGCCAGCAGTTTATTGGGGGGCTCGGAGACCCAGTACTTC
>NA|NA|TRBV6-1|TRBJ2-3
CASTKADTQYF
TGTGCCAGCACCAAGGCAGATACGCAGTATTTT
>NA|NA|TRBV7-2|TRBJ1-5
CASSLEAAQPQHF
TGTGCCAGCAGCTTAGAGGCTGCCCAGCCCCAGCATTTT
>NA|NA|TRBV11-2|TRBJ1-4
CASSGRDTLLWDEKLFF
TGTGCCAGCAGCGGCCGGGACACTCTCTTGTGGGATGAAAAACTGTTTTTT
>NA|TRBD1|TRBV5-4|TRBJ1-2
CASSSDRGGYGYTF
TGTGCCAGCAGCTCCGACAGGGGTGGGTATGGCTACACCTTC
>NA|NA|TRBV7-7|TRBJ2-7
CASSPLVSGDEQYF
TGTGCTAGCAGCCCACTGGTTTCGGGTGACGAGCAGTACTTC